Presented here are 20 T cell receptor beta chains from one specimen sequenced in a study of T cells expressing NK-cell markers. TCRdb reanalyzed the 5' RACE reads, giving one entry per CDR3 protein sequence and no DNA. This table lists some 140,000 distinct CDR3 sequences. The specimen sequenced was blood T cells: a sorted CD56 or NKG2C T cell subset, CD4+ or CD8+ T cells, or bulk PBMC T cells (not recorded which). The receptor set was obtained from a woman between 45 and 65 years old in good health.

The chain carries TRBV4-1 and TRBJ2-2; TCRdb outputs TRBD1, but without DNA this stays unchecked. Germline V CDR1 and CDR2: MGHRA, YSYEKL. This CDR3 is 18 amino acids long. The CDR3 region is CASSQDIETALGTGELFF.

V usage is TRBV18 and J usage is TRBJ2-1. This CDR3 comprises 16 residues. CDR1 KGHSH and CDR2 LQKENI come from the germline V gene. CDR3 in amino acids: CASSPPQEALYNEQFF.

This chain joins TRBV27 and TRBJ1-5. The CDR3 runs 14 residues. CDR1 MNHEY and CDR2 SMNVEV come from the germline V gene (reference sequence). The CDR3 sequence is CASSLFHQDQPQHF.

The V call is TRBV9, the J call TRBJ2-2; TCRdb picks TRBD1, but there is no DNA to check that call. Germline CDR1 SGDLS, CDR2 YYNGEE. The CDR3 totals 13 residues. CDR3 residues: CAAEQGMTGELFF.

V gene TRBV10-3 combines with J gene TRBJ1-2. This CDR3 is 15 amino acids long. The germline CDR1 and CDR2 sequences are ENHRY and SYGVKD. This chain's CDR3 is CAISDLGRKDYGYTF.

The chain links TRBV5-1 to TRBJ1-1. Germline lookup yields CDR1 SGHRS and CDR2 YFSETQ. This CDR3 has 14 amino acids. The CDR3 loop is CATMGGHGNTEAFF. The complete variable domain, with remaining parts taken from reference TRBV5-1 and TRBJ1-1, reads KAGVTQTPRYLIKTRGQQVTLSCSPISGHRSVSWYQQTPGQGLQFLFEYFSETQRNKGNFPGRFSGRQFSNSRSEMNVSTLELGDSALYLCATMGGHGNTEAFFGQGTRLTVV.

This chain's CDR3 is CASSFRGMGQPQHF. The gene calls are TRBV5-6 and TRBJ1-5; TCRdb proposes TRBD1, but this gene call is untestable without DNA. This CDR3 spans 14 amino acids. The germline CDR1 and CDR2 sequences are SGHDT and YYEEEE.

The genes are TRBV12-3 or TRBV12-4 and TRBJ1-2; TCRdb indicates TRBD1, and absent DNA this call remains unverified. CDR3 length: 17 amino acids. CDR3 loop: CASSPLGGQGGDYGYTF.

The chain recombines TRBV12-3 or TRBV12-4 with TRBJ2-1; TCRdb gives TRBD2 as the D gene, but with no DNA this cannot be confirmed. This CDR3 is 12 amino acids long. The CDR3 loop reads CASSYLPGEQFF.

The chain employs TRBV7-3 and TRBJ2-1; the D gene TCRdb calls, TRBD2, cannot be checked with no DNA. Germline values: CDR1 SGHTA, CDR2 FQGTGA. The CDR3 spans 15 residues. The CDR3 sequence: CASSLGLGRDNEQFF.

This chain joins TRBV13 and TRBJ2-7; the D call from TCRdb, TRBD2, cannot be confirmed without DNA. The CDR3 contains 15 residues. CDR1 is PRHDT and CDR2 is FYEKMQ in the germline V gene (reference sequence). CDR3 residues: CASSLGREGRYEQYF.

CDR3 residues: CASSLREEGNEQFF. The chain uses TRBV12-3 or TRBV12-4 and TRBJ2-1; TCRdb gives TRBD2 as the D gene, but with no DNA this cannot be confirmed. CDR3 length: 14 amino acids.

This rearrangement joins TRBV3-1 to TRBJ2-1; TCRdb gives TRBD2 as the D gene, but with no DNA this cannot be confirmed. Germline assignment: CDR1 LGHDT and CDR2 YNNKEL (reference sequence). The CDR3 spans 19 residues. This chain's CDR3 is CASSQDLSASGAFYNEQFF.

CDR3 region: CASNVFSDTQYF. The chain has TRBV2 and TRBJ2-3. The CDR3 is made up of 12 amino acids. Germline CDR1 is SNHLY and CDR2 is FYNNEI.

The rearrangement uses TRBV5-6 and TRBJ1-1; TCRdb's D gene call, TRBD1, goes unchecked for lack of DNA. CDR3 size: 18 residues. Germline loops: CDR1 SGHDT, CDR2 YYEEEE. The CDR3 here is CASSLSLGGPTYNTEAFF.

The rearrangement uses TRBV7-2 and TRBJ2-1; TCRdb selects TRBD2, and the lack of DNA leaves this call unchecked. The V gene's germline CDR1 is SGHTA and CDR2 FQGNSA. The CDR3 is 15 amino acids. CDR3 loop: CASSELAGAGYEQFF.

The chain couples TRBV5-6 to TRBJ2-1. The CDR3 runs to 13 residues. Germline V gene sequence: CDR1 SGHDT, CDR2 YYEEEE. The chain's CDR3 is CATLRRGYNEQFF.

This sequence joins TRBV6-6 and TRBJ1-5. The CDR3 covers 12 residues. From germline, CDR1 is MNHNY and CDR2 SVGAGI (reference sequence). The CDR3: CASSKINQPQHF.

V usage is TRBV4-1 and J usage is TRBJ1-1; the TCRdb D gene call, TRBD1, has no DNA to confirm it. This CDR3 contains 16 residues. Germline CDR1 and CDR2: MGHRA and YSYEKL. CDR3 protein: CASSQDSRVMNTEAFF.

The chain carries TRBV11-2 and TRBJ2-7; TCRdb's D call, TRBD2, is unchecked because there is no DNA. Germline CDR1 and CDR2: SGHAT and FQNNGV. The CDR3 consists of 12 residues. The CDR3 spells CASSLRGKEQYF.